A selection of T cell receptor beta chains follows, all from one sample in a study of T cell repertoires in cytomegalovirus infection. A single record per CDR3 protein comes from TCRdb applying MiXCR to the reads. This table holds 700,000 to 950,000 distinct CDR3 sequences, 32% found once. Their specific antigens are unknown. The specimen comprised cultured CD8+ T cells from PBMCs, sampled from culture after CMV antigen stimulation. These receptors all stem from a human donor in good health (CMV status not recorded). Some clones in this sample may be carry-over from other donors' samples. CDR3s include the opening cysteine and the closing phenylalanine or tryptophan. A D gene is named only where the DNA matches it firmly. Size tells how often a clone was seen (once, few, many) or the class of an expanded clone, and some rows leave it out.

j_gene | v_gene | d_gene | abundance | CDR3nt | CDR3aa
TRBJ1-5 | TRBV6-5 | TRBD1 | few | TGTGCCAGCAGTATCGGACAGGGGGAAAATCAGCCCCAGCATTTT | CASSIGQGENQPQHF
TRBJ2-2 | TRBV6-6 | TRBD1 | few | TGTGCCAGCAGTTACGGACAGGGGGCCGGGGAGCTGTTTTTT | CASSYGQGAGELFF
TRBJ1-1 | TRBV20-1 | TRBD1 | few | TGCAGTGCCACTCCGGGACAGGGGGCTTATATGGCTTTCTTT | CSATPGQGAYMAFF
TRBJ1-5 | TRBV15 | - | - | TGTGCCACCAGCAGACCAGGGTCGAGTCAGCCCCAGCATTTT | CATSRPGSSQPQHF
TRBJ2-1 | TRBV5-6 | TRBD1 | few | TGTGCCAGCAGCCTAGGACAGGGTATTTTTAATGAGCAGTTCTTC | CASSLGQGIFNEQFF
TRBJ2-3 | TRBV7-6 | - | - | TGTGCCAGGACCCCGGCGGAGCTTATAGATACGCAGTATTTT | CARTPAELIDTQYF
TRBJ2-7 | TRBV6-5 | - | - | TGTGCCAGCAGTGGCGCAGCGGAGCAGTACTTC | CASSGAAEQYF
TRBJ2-1 | TRBV19 | TRBD1 | few | TGTGCCAGTAGTTTAAGGGACAGGGGGCTAACAAATGAGCAGTTCTTC | CASSLRDRGLTNEQFF
TRBJ1-1 | TRBV2 | TRBD1 | few | TGTGCCAGTCCGGACAGGGAGAACACTGAAGCTTTCTTT | CASPDRENTEAFF
TRBJ2-1 | TRBV7-6 | - | few | TGTGCCAGCAGCTTCGGGCCGGAGCAGTTCTTC | CASSFGPEQFF
TRBJ2-7 | TRBV20-1 | - | few | TGCAGTGCGCGCAGGCCCGCTCGATACGAGCAGTACTTC | CSARRPARYEQYF
TRBJ2-1 | TRBV27 | - | - | TGTGCCAGCAGTTTATCTCACGCGCCTGTGAGCTCCTACAATGAGCAGTTCTTC | CASSLSHAPVSSYNEQFF
TRBJ2-5 | TRBV10-3 | TRBD1 | few | TGTGCCATCAGTGAGTCGATTGGGACAGGAAAAGAGACCCAGTACTTC | CAISESIGTGKETQYF
TRBJ1-4 | TRBV19 | TRBD1 | - | TGTGCCAGTAGTAGACAGGGGGTCGTGACAACTAATGAAAAACTGTTTTTT | CASSRQGVVTTNEKLFF
TRBJ2-2 | TRBV7-3 | - | - | TGTGCCAGCAGCTCAACAGGGAGGACCGGGGAGCTGTTTTTT | CASSSTGRTGELFF
TRBJ2-1 | TRBV4-1 | TRBD1 | - | TGCGCCAGCAGCCCACAGGGGGGCCAGAGCTCCTACAATGAGCAGTTCTTC | CASSPQGGQSSYNEQFF
TRBJ2-2 | TRBV6-1 | TRBD1 | many | TGTGCCAGCAACCACCCCTTCCGGGACAGGGGTCACACCGGGGAGCTGTTTTTT | CASNHPFRDRGHTGELFF
TRBJ1-2 | TRBV7-8 | - | many | TGTGCCAGCAGCATTAACACGGATGGCTACACCTTC | CASSINTDGYTF
TRBJ2-3 | TRBV19 | - | - | TGTGCCAGTAGCCCGGGACGGACAGCGGAAAATACGCAGTATTTT | CASSPGRTAENTQYF
TRBJ2-3 | TRBV6-5 | - | - | TGTGCCAGCAGTGCCAGGACCGAGAGCACAGATACGCAGTATTTT | CASSARTESTDTQYF
TRBJ1-1 | TRBV6-5 | TRBD1 | few | TGTGCCAGCAGTTACGGGCAGGGGGCTCTGACTGAAGCTTTCTTT | CASSYGQGALTEAFF
TRBJ1-5 | TRBV4-3 | - | - | TGCGCCAGCAGCCAATATAGGAGCAATCAGCCCCAGCATTTT | CASSQYRSNQPQHF
TRBJ1-1 | TRBV10-3 | - | few | TGTGCCACCGGGGGGATCGTCCCTGAAGCTTTCTTT | CATGGIVPEAFF
TRBJ1-1 | TRBV29-1 | - | - | TGCAGCGTTGAAGGGCATGCGGGGTTCGGAGAAGCTTTCTTT | CSVEGHAGFGEAFF
TRBJ1-4 | TRBV4-1 | - | few | TGCGCCAGCAGCCAGGTCGACGGCCATAATGAAAAACTGTTTTTT | CASSQVDGHNEKLFF
TRBJ1-1 | TRBV2 | - | - | TGTGCCAGCAGTCCGGGGGCCGCGAACACTGAAGCTTTCTTT | CASSPGAANTEAFF
TRBJ1-1 | TRBV5-1 | - | few | TGCGCCAGCAGCTTGGGAGGAGCTTACACTGAAGCTTTCTTT | CASSLGGAYTEAFF
TRBJ2-1 | TRBV7-3 | TRBD2 | many | TGTGCCAGCAGCTTAACGAAAGGGACTAGCGGGGGTGAGCAGTTCTTC | CASSLTKGTSGGEQFF